This T cell receptor beta chain was documented in a study of blood T cell repertoires in COVID-19. The wider study: Material from acute and convalescent COVID-19 was sourced from the United States, Italy and Spain.

CDR1 and CDR2 from the germline V gene are SGHKS and YYEKEE (reference sequence). The CDR3 is 13 residues long. V shed 4 bases and J shed 8 bases, with 10 bases lying between them. Per the original methods: Estimation of nucleated cell counts was performed using reference gene primer amplification. The assay was immunoSEQ multiplex PCR, and TCRdb's table has in-frame clones only and misses some. D and trimming come from the DNA, and the V and J calls and clone size come from that table. The sample holds about 160,000 clones, around 83% seen once. The source is a middle-aged man with acute or convalescent COVID-19. The V and J genes are TRBV5-5 and TRBJ1-6; the D gene is possibly TRBD1 (6 bases). The material sequenced was peripheral blood. CDR3 in amino acids: CASSASGDSPLHF. DNA of the CDR3: TGTGCCAGCAGCGCATCAGGGGATTCACCCCTCCACTTT. The full variable domain, with the rest looked up from reference TRBV5-5 and TRBJ1-6, is DAGVTQSPTHLIKTRGQQVTLRCSPISGHKSVSWYQQVLGQGPQFIFQYYEKEERGRGNFPDRFSARQFPNYSSELNVNALLLGDSALYLCASSASGDSPLHFGNGTRLTVT.